This T cell receptor beta chain comes out of a study of shared clonotypes between healthy human individuals. Study-level points and caveats: Larger estimated richness was generally seen in naive subsets than in memory subsets. It was only blood that was sampled, and tissue repertoires likely differ.

Remarks on this clone: Its antigen is not known.

TCRdb keeps only in-frame clones here, not all; method: immunoSEQ multiplex PCR. The sample lists about 1.1 million clones; more than 75% were seen once. CDR1 is LGHNA and CDR2 is YSLEER in the germline V gene. The CDR3 extends over 13 amino acids. Trimming removed 6 bases at V and 5 bases at J, with 11 bases between. The receptor was isolated from a man between 18 and 35 years old in good health. Some clones in this sample may be carry-over from other donors' samples. Source material: memory CD4+ T cells from PBMCs. Subset indicated: CD45RA-negative fraction. The chain carries TRBV4-3 and TRBJ2-4; perhaps TRBD1 as D (6 bases). The CDR3 bases are TGCGCCAGCAGTCGGGACACCCAAAACATTCAGTACTTC. Residues: CASSRDTQNIQYF.